These 18 T cell receptor beta chains share one sample of origin, sequenced in a study of blood T cell repertoires in COVID-19. Some clones are missing from TCRdb's copy, which holds only in-frame ones; the method was immunoSEQ multiplex PCR. The table records 150,000 to 200,000 clones, 87% of them present only once. Sequences were obtained from peripheral blood. The receptors come from a human donor in a cohort sampled during active COVID-19.

This chain uses TRBV6-5 with TRBJ1-2; 8 bases align to TRBD1. The V gene's germline CDR1 is MNHEY and CDR2 SVGAGI. The trim removed 6 bases at V and 8 bases at J, leaving 11 bases unmatched. The CDR3 contains 14 residues. CDR3 nucleotides: TGTGCCAGCAGGGGAGGACAGGGAGCATCAGGCTACACCTTC. This gives the protein CASRGGQGASGYTF.

The chain is built from TRBV2 and TRBJ1-2, with TRBD1 matching 7 bases. The germline CDR1 and CDR2 sequences are SNHLY and FYNNEI. V gave up 8 bases and J gave up 8 bases; unmatched junction bases: 11. The length of the CDR3 is 13 residues. In DNA, the CDR3 is TGTGCCAGCCTACCCCGCCGGGACAGCGGCTACACCTTC. Translated: CASLPRRDSGYTF.

This chain joins TRBV9 and TRBJ2-4; 11 bases fit TRBD2. The germline V gene has CDR1 SGDLS and CDR2 YYNGEE. The CDR3 has 15 residues. The J segment lost 5 bases and the V segment lost 2 bases, leaving 3 bases of the junction unmatched. The CDR3 loop is CASSVGLAVQNIQYF. CDR3 nucleotide sequence: TGTGCCAGCAGCGTGGGACTAGCGGTACAAAACATTCAGTACTTC. The variable domain in full, with the rest retrieved from reference TRBV9 and TRBJ2-4, is DSGVTQTPKHLITATGQRVTLRCSPRSGDLSVYWYQQSLDQGLQFLIQYYNGEERAKGNILERFSAQQFPDLHSELNLSSLELGDSALYFCASSVGLAVQNIQYFGAGTRLSVL.

The J gene is TRBJ2-2, the V gene TRBV11-2; 9 bases match TRBD2. The CDR3 covers 15 residues. The V and J ends lost 5 bases and 4 bases, in that order; junction bases with no gene match: 5. Per the germline V gene, CDR1 is SGHAT and CDR2 is FQNNGV. The CDR3 DNA reads TGTGCCAGCAGCCTAGCGCGGGGGGGCACCGGGGAGCTGTTTTTT. It encodes CASSLARGGTGELFF. The variable domain in full, with the rest retrieved from reference TRBV11-2 and TRBJ2-2, is EAGVAQSPRYKIIEKRQSVAFWCNPISGHATLYWYQQILGQGPKLLIQFQNNGVVDDSQLPKDRFSAERLKGVDSTLKIQPAKLEDSAVYLCASSLARGGTGELFFGEGSRLTVL.

The chain combines TRBV9 with TRBJ2-1; TRBD2 matches at 8 bases. Germline lookup yields CDR1 SGDLS and CDR2 YYNGEE. The CDR3 is made up of 14 amino acids. J was trimmed by 8 bases and V by 3 bases; bases with no gene match: 7. The CDR3 reads CASSDGTSPYEQFF. The CDR3, as DNA: TGTGCCAGCAGCGATGGGACTAGTCCCTATGAGCAGTTCTTC. The variable domain in full, completed from reference TRBV9 and TRBJ2-1, reads DSGVTQTPKHLITATGQRVTLRCSPRSGDLSVYWYQQSLDQGLQFLIQYYNGEERAKGNILERFSAQQFPDLHSELNLSSLELGDSALYFCASSDGTSPYEQFFGPGTRLTVL.

This chain links TRBV28 with TRBJ1-6, with TRBD1 matching over 10 bases. The CDR3 is 16 residues long. V dropped 2 bases and J dropped 9; count of bases not matched to a gene: 7. The germline V gene encodes CDR1 MDHEN and CDR2 SYDVKM. CDR3 bases: TGTGCCAGCAGTTTAAAGGGGACAGGGGTTGGTTCACCCCTCCACTTT. It is translated as CASSLKGTGVGSPLHF.

Worth noting for this clone: Relative to the germline gene, one junction end is altered; a read error may explain this. The V and J genes are TRBV5-6 and TRBJ2-7, with TRBD2 matching over 8 bases. The germline gives CDR1 SGHDT, CDR2 YYEEEE. CDR3 length: 14 residues. The CDR3 nucleotides read TGTGCCACCAGCTCGGGGGGGACCCCCTACGAGCAGTACTTC. This translates into CATSSGGTPYEQYF.

The chain has TRBV5-1 and TRBJ2-3; 12 bases are shared with TRBD2. The CDR3 is 15 amino acids. After removal of 7 bases from V and 6 bases from J, the junction contained 9 bases not matched to a gene. The germline V gene has CDR1 SGHRS and CDR2 YFSETQ. The CDR3, as DNA: TGCGCCAGCTCGACTAGCGGGGGCGTTCAGGATACGCAGTATTTT. Protein product: CASSTSGGVQDTQYF.

V and J are TRBV2 and TRBJ1-5, with D unclear. The CDR3 extends over 15 amino acids. Trimming took off 1 base at V and 7 bases at J, with 14 bases between the two ends. Germline CDR1 SNHLY, CDR2 FYNNEI. The CDR3 coding sequence is TGTGCCAGCAGTGAAGGGGCCTCATGGGTCCAGCCCCAGCATTTT. Translated, it gives CASSEGASWVQPQHF.

The rearrangement joins TRBV28 to TRBJ2-7, with 12 bases aligning to TRBD2. Germline CDR1 MDHEN, CDR2 SYDVKM. CDR3 length: 18 amino acids. The V gene end was trimmed by 1 base and the J gene end by 3 bases; junction bases not matched to a gene: 10. CDR3 loop: CASSLFSTSGGLRYEQYF. The CDR3 region has the DNA TGTGCCAGCAGTTTATTCTCGACTAGCGGGGGATTACGCTACGAGCAGTACTTC.

This chain links TRBV18 with TRBJ1-5; TRBD1 aligns across 8 bases. The CDR3 is made up of 15 amino acids. The junction had 6 bases not matched to a gene; V was cut back by 3 bases and J by 5 bases. The germline CDR1 and CDR2 sequences are KGHSH and LQKENI. For the CDR3, the DNA is TGTGCCAGCTCACCGACAGGGGACCCATATCAGCCCCAGCATTTT. Translated: CASSPTGDPYQPQHF.

The CDR3 bases are TGTGCCAGCAGCTTACGGAGCTCCTACAATGAGCAGTTCTTC. It encodes CASSLRSSYNEQFF. The chain couples TRBV7-2 to TRBJ2-1; D remains unclear. Germline CDR1 reads SGHTA; CDR2 reads FQGNSA. The V end lost 2 bases, the J end lost 0 bases, and 5 bases lay between the germline ends. The CDR3 consists of 14 residues. The entire variable domain, with the rest obtained from reference TRBV7-2 and TRBJ2-1, is as follows: GAGVSQSPSNKVTEKGKDVELRCDPISGHTALYWYRQSLGQGLEFLIYFQGNSAPDKSGLPSDRFSAERTGGSVSTLTIQRTQQEDSAVYLCASSLRSSYNEQFFGPGTRLTVL.

The V call is TRBV5-1, the J call TRBJ1-3, with D hard to call. The CDR3 runs 13 residues. Germline CDR1 reads SGHRS; CDR2 reads YFSETQ. This chain's CDR3 is CAAGSEPGNTIYF. The CDR3 bases are TGCGCGGCTGGCTCTGAACCTGGAAACACCATATATTTT.

This chain joins TRBV9 and TRBJ2-2; TRBD2 agrees at 9 bases. J gave up 6 bases and V 0 bases, and 9 bases lay outside the gene matches. Germline V gene lookup returns CDR1 SGDLS and CDR2 YYNGEE. CDR3 length: 17 residues. The CDR3 DNA sequence: TGTGCCAGCAGCGTAGATGGGATAGCGGGAGAGGCCGGGGAGCTGTTTTTT. It encodes CASSVDGIAGEAGELFF.

This chain links TRBV6-4 with TRBJ2-3; D is undetermined. V shed 0 bases and J shed 4 bases, with 8 bases lying between them. CDR1 is MRHNA, CDR2 SNTAGT, per germline. The CDR3 loop spans 14 amino acids. The chain's CDR3 is CASSDSGGPDTQYF. The CDR3, as DNA: TGTGCCAGCAGTGACTCGGGTGGGCCAGATACGCAGTATTTT.

V and J are TRBV9 and TRBJ2-5, with 7 bases aligning to TRBD2. CDR3 length: 13 amino acids. Germline V gene lookup returns CDR1 SGDLS and CDR2 YYNGEE. Losses at the gene ends were 0 bases for V and 5 bases for J; bases not matched to a gene: 1. The CDR3 DNA sequence: TGTGCCAGCAGCGTAGTGGGGGGGGAGACCCAGTACTTC. The encoded protein is CASSVVGGETQYF.

The rearrangement links TRBV2 to TRBJ2-5; 7 bases match TRBD1. The CDR3 loop spans 14 amino acids. In germline, CDR1 is SNHLY, CDR2 FYNNEI. V lost 3 bases to trimming and J lost 0 bases; unmatched junction nucleotides: 1. The CDR3 DNA sequence: TGTGCCAGCAGTGATACAGGGGACCAAGAGACCCAGTACTTC. It is translated as CASSDTGDQETQYF.

This clone came up once. The genes are TRBV28 and TRBJ2-7, with a tentative D call TRBD2 (5 bases). Germline V CDR1 and CDR2: MDHEN, SYDVKM. V was clipped by 4 bases and J by 7 bases, with 17 bases between them. This CDR3 contains 14 residues. CDR3 nucleotides: TGTGCCAGCAGTTGGGGTGTAGCGACCGTGGAGCAGTACTTC. Its protein is CASSWGVATVEQYF.